This TCR beta chain was identified in a study of CD8 T cells in Susac syndrome. The CDR3 extends over 15 amino acids. CDR1 is SGHAT and CDR2 is FQNNGV in the germline V gene. Trimming took 4 bases from V and 2 from J; bases not matched to a gene: 5. This clonotype appeared a single time. With random hexamers, reverse transcription was performed on about 0.45 to 1 ug of RNA. TCRdb analysed the immunoSEQ multiplex PCR reads with MiXCR anew, one entry per CDR3 protein. The sample consists of about 200,000 distinct CDR3 sequences, over 85% of them appearing once. The gene calls are TRBV11-2 and TRBJ2-3; TRBD1 aligns across 8 bases. The sequencing input was CD4+ T cells from PBMCs. This clonotype was sampled from a human donor in good health. CDR3 region: CASSSGGAATDTQYF. The CDR3 DNA sequence: TGTGCCAGCAGCTCAGGGGGCGCGGCCACAGATACGCAGTATTTT.